The present T cell receptor beta chain was sequenced within a study of shared T cell receptors in the human thymus. Only in-frame clones appear in the TCRdb table, and some are missing; sequencing was by immunoSEQ multiplex PCR. This table holds almost 550,000 clones, around 82% found once. CDR3 length: 14 amino acids. Germline V gene lookup returns CDR1 MNHEY and CDR2 SMNVEV (reference sequence). V was pared by 4 bases and J by 2 bases, with 12 bases between. These data were likewise used in another study, on human thymus T cells. Per that study: Thymus tissue for the work was resected from patients undergoing corrective heart surgery. What appeared biased in thymic and blood repertoires was the usage of V and J genes. Unrelated individuals reportedly shared highly overlapping thymic TCR repertoires.

This TCR came from a boy under two years old with a congenital heart defect. The sequenced sample was thymocytes. The chain has TRBV27 and TRBJ2-7, with a weak D call TRBD1 (6 bases). CDR3 DNA: TGTGCCAGCAGTTCCAAGGACAGAGCCTACGAGCAGTACTTC. Translated: CASSSKDRAYEQYF.